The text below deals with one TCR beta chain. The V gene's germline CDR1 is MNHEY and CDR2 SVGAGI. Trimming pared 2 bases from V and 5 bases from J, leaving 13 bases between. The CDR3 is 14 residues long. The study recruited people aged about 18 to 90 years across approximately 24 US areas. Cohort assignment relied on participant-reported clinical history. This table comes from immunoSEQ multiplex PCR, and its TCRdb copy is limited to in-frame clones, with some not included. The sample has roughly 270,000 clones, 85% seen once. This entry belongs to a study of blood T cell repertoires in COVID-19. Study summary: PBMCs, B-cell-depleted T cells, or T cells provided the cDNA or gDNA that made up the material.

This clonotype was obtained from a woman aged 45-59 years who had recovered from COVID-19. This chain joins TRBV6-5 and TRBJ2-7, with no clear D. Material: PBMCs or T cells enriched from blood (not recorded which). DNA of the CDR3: TGTGCCAGCAGTTACGGAGAGGCAGCCCACGAGCAGTACTTC. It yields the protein CASSYGEAAHEQYF.